The 27 T cell receptor beta chains presented below share a single source sample, sequenced in a study of T cells in Graves' hyperthyroidism and ophthalmopathy. Amplified regions were TCR beta CDR3 sequences from RNA transcripts. The HTBI primer set served for first-round RT-PCR of the TCR CDR3. A single record per CDR3 protein comes from TCRdb applying MiXCR to the multiplex PCR reads. The data contain about 550,000 distinct CDR3 sequences, less than 25% of them singletons. The source material was blood. These receptors were collected from a young man with Graves' hyperthyroidism.

This clonotype was detected many times. V usage is TRBV27 and J usage is TRBJ2-2, with a possible D match to TRBD1 (5 bases). This CDR3 comprises 14 residues. The V and J ends lost 6 bases and 4 bases respectively, with 12 bases between them. Germline V gene lookup returns CDR1 MNHEY and CDR2 SMNVEV (reference sequence). CDR3 sequence reads: CASSWGRRTGELFF. DNA for the CDR3: TGTGCCAGCAGCTGGGGCCGACGCACCGGGGAGCTGTTTTTT.

CDR3 amino acids: CSAGGKGGQPQHF. As DNA, the CDR3 is TGCAGTGCTGGCGGCAAGGGGGGTCAGCCCCAGCATTTT. V gene TRBV20-1 combines with J gene TRBJ1-5; D perhaps matches TRBD1 (6 bases). Trimming removed 5 bases at V and 6 bases at J, with 14 bases between. Germline lookup yields CDR1 DFQATT and CDR2 SNEGSKA (reference sequence). The CDR3 totals 13 residues.

There are many counts of this clonotype. V gene TRBV6-1 combines with J gene TRBJ2-7; 11 nucleotides align to TRBD1. Trimming cost V 1 base and J 3 bases; bases outside gene matches: 2. This CDR3 is 15 amino acids long. The germline V gene encodes CDR1 MNHNS and CDR2 SASEGT. CDR3 DNA: TGTGCCAGCAGTGAAGAGGGGACAGGGGGCTACGAGCAGTACTTC. Protein sequence: CASSEEGTGGYEQYF.

This clonotype was detected many times. This chain links TRBV6-1 with TRBJ1-5; D may be TRBD1 (5 bases). Between the trimmed V and J ends, which lost 5 bases and 3 bases, there was a span of 14 bases. Germline V gene data show CDR1 as MNHNS and CDR2 as SASEGT. The CDR3 runs to 15 residues. Written as DNA, the CDR3 is TGTGCCAGCAGTCAAGGGGAGACATACAATCAGCCCCAGCATTTT. As protein: CASSQGETYNQPQHF.

This clonotype came up once. J is TRBJ1-2 and V is TRBV7-2; D unclear. The CDR3 is made up of 14 amino acids. The V and J ends lost 4 bases and 3 bases respectively, with 12 bases between them. The germline V gene has CDR1 SGHTA and CDR2 FQGNSA. CDR3 amino acids: CASSSRRRDYGYTF. As DNA, the CDR3 is TGTGCCAGCAGCTCAAGAAGGAGGGACTATGGCTACACCTTC.

The V gene is TRBV12-3 or TRBV12-4, the J gene TRBJ1-2; the D gene is possibly TRBD1 (5 bases). The length of the CDR3 is 13 residues. V lost 6 bases to trimming and J lost 1 base, with 9 bases between them. CDR3: CASRAGSNYGYTF. The CDR3 nucleotides read TGTGCCAGCAGAGCAGGGAGTAACTATGGCTACACCTTC.

In its sample, this clonotype was seen a few times. The rearrangement uses TRBV28 and TRBJ1-2; D possibly corresponds to TRBD1 (5 bases). CDR1 and CDR2 from the germline V gene are MDHEN and SYDVKM. V gave up 1 base and J gave up 4 bases, with 7 bases separating them. This CDR3 has 13 residues. This CDR3 is CASSLSRVYGYTF. In DNA form, the CDR3 reads TGTGCCAGCAGTTTATCCAGGGTCTATGGCTACACCTTC.

This clonotype was observed a handful of times. The chain uses TRBV9 and TRBJ1-1, with D hard to call. The germline V gene encodes CDR1 SGDLS and CDR2 YYNGEE. Trimming shortened V by 4 bases and J by 5 bases, and 15 bases separated the two germline ends. This CDR3 is 14 amino acids long. In DNA, the CDR3 is TGTGCCAGCAGCCCGCTGGGTCCCGGGACTGAAGCTTTCTTT. Protein product: CASSPLGPGTEAFF.

This clonotype was recorded at least ten times. The chain is built from TRBV6-1 and TRBJ1-3, with D maybe TRBD1 (5 bases). The CDR3 length is 15 residues. V was pared by 5 bases and J by 3 bases, with 14 bases between. Germline values: CDR1 MNHNS, CDR2 SASEGT. The CDR3 coding sequence is TGTGCCAGCAGTCCCACTTTCGGGGGTGGAAACACCATATATTTT. The encoded protein is CASSPTFGGGNTIYF.

This clonotype was detected only a few times. The chain uses TRBV6-2 or TRBV6-3 and TRBJ1-3; D is possibly TRBD1 (6 bases). V lost 0 bases to trimming and J lost 0 bases, with 21 bases between them. CDR3 length: 20 amino acids. Germline CDR1 MNHEY, CDR2 SVGEGT. In nucleotides, the CDR3 is TGTGCCAGCAGTTACTCATCCCCCGGGACACAGATCCTCTCTGGAAACACCATATATTTT. Translation: CASSYSSPGTQILSGNTIYF.

The chain is built from TRBV6-1 and TRBJ2-7, with 12 bases that match TRBD2. The germline V gene has CDR1 MNHNS and CDR2 SASEGT. This CDR3 spans 16 amino acids. The ends lost 4 bases at V and 5 bases at J; junction bases unmatched: 9. The CDR3 reads CASSGGLAGGLDEQYF. CDR3 in DNA: TGTGCCAGCAGTGGGGGCCTAGCGGGAGGGCTAGACGAGCAGTACTTC.

The genes are TRBV6-1 and TRBJ1-1, with D possibly being TRBD1 (6 bases). V was trimmed by 8 bases and J by 0 bases, leaving 7 bases between them. Germline CDR1 and CDR2: MNHNS and SASEGT. The CDR3 has 12 amino acids. CDR3 amino acids: CASYRVNTEAFF. DNA of the CDR3: TGTGCCAGCTACAGGGTGAACACTGAAGCTTTCTTT.

The chain joins TRBV7-2 to TRBJ2-1; no definite D call. CDR3 length: 15 residues. V was shortened by 3 bases and J by 0 bases, with 9 bases between the two germline ends. CDR1 and CDR2 from the germline V gene are SGHTA and FQGNSA. Written as DNA, the CDR3 is TGTGCCAGCAGCTTGATCCCGTCCTCCTACAATGAGCAGTTCTTC. This sequence encodes CASSLIPSSYNEQFF. Looking up the rest from reference TRBV7-2 and TRBJ2-1 gives the full variable domain: GAGVSQSPSNKVTEKGKDVELRCDPISGHTALYWYRQSLGQGLEFLIYFQGNSAPDKSGLPSDRFSAERTGGSVSTLTIQRTQQEDSAVYLCASSLIPSSYNEQFFGPGTRLTVL.

There are a few counts of this clonotype. This chain links TRBV20-1 with TRBJ2-2, with no clear D. This CDR3 region has 13 residues. Looked up from germline, CDR1 is DFQATT and CDR2 is SNEGSKA (reference sequence). V shed 2 bases and J shed 6 bases, with 10 bases lying between them. In DNA form, the CDR3 reads TGCAGTGCTAGATTGGGAACCCCCGGGGAGCTGTTTTTT. This encodes CSARLGTPGELFF.

This clonotype has ten or more counts. The chain uses TRBV28 and TRBJ1-1; TRBD1 might be the D (5 bases). In germline, CDR1 is MDHEN, CDR2 SYDVKM. This CDR3 contains 12 residues. V gave up 5 bases and J gave up 11 bases, with 15 bases separating them. The CDR3, as DNA: TGTGCCAGCAGTCTGGGGGGGATTGTCGCTTTCTTT. Translating it yields CASSLGGIVAFF.

This clonotype was detected many times. The genes are TRBV20-1 and TRBJ1-1; the D is unclear. The CDR3 extends over 14 amino acids. From germline, CDR1 is DFQATT and CDR2 SNEGSKA (reference sequence). Trimming cost V 6 bases and J 0 bases, with 14 bases left between them. CDR3 sequence reads: CSAGKDRLNTEAFF. As DNA, the CDR3 is TGCAGTGCGGGAAAGGACCGACTGAACACTGAAGCTTTCTTT.

The chain recombines TRBV6-1 with TRBJ2-6; possible D gene TRBD2, 6 bases. Germline V gene lookup returns CDR1 MNHNS and CDR2 SASEGT. This CDR3 comprises 15 residues. V lost 7 bases to trimming and J lost 2 bases, with 12 bases between them. As DNA, the CDR3 is TGTGCCAGCAATCCGGGAGTCACTGGGGCCAACGTCCTGACTTTC. This encodes CASNPGVTGANVLTF.

This clonotype appeared a few times. V is TRBV20-1 and J is TRBJ2-7; 7 nucleotides align to TRBD1. The CDR3 consists of 14 residues. The germline V gene has CDR1 DFQATT and CDR2 SNEGSKA (reference sequence). V was pared by 5 bases and J by 7 bases, with 14 bases of the junction left unmatched. CDR3 region: CSAFSDRALREQYF. CDR3 bases: TGCAGTGCTTTTTCCGACAGGGCACTCAGGGAGCAGTACTTC.

This clonotype was seen at least ten times. V and J are TRBV20-1 and TRBJ2-5; 13 bases are shared with TRBD2. CDR1 and CDR2 from the germline V gene are DFQATT and SNEGSKA (reference sequence). This CDR3 spans 15 amino acids. Trimming at V came to 6 bases and at J to 5 bases, leaving 9 bases not matched to a gene. Written as DNA, the CDR3 is TGCAGTGCCACGGAGACTAGCGGGGGGTTTGAGACCCAGTACTTC. It encodes CSATETSGGFETQYF.

A note on this clonotype: One end of the junction does not line up with germline, which may come from a read error. The chain recombines TRBV5-1 with TRBJ2-7; possibly TRBD1 for D (6 bases). The length of the CDR3 is 15 residues. Germline V gene lookup returns CDR1 SGHRS and CDR2 YFSETQ. CDR3 sequence: CASSSLTGPEQEPYF. The CDR3, as DNA: TGCGCCAGCAGCTCCTTAACAGGGCCGGAGCAGGAGCCGTACTTC.

Comment on this clonotype: Given a much more abundant clone one base away, this may be a read error. V is TRBV6-5 and J is TRBJ2-3; D not certain. The CDR3 runs to 13 residues. Germline V gene sequence: CDR1 MNHEY, CDR2 SVGAGI. CDR3 amino acids: CACSYVGTDTQYF. The CDR3 DNA follows: TGTGCCTGCAGTTACGTGGGCACAGATACGCAGTATTTT.

This clonotype showed up many times. This sequence joins TRBV28 and TRBJ2-5; 7 bases fit TRBD1. CDR1 and CDR2 from the germline V gene are MDHEN and SYDVKM. This CDR3 comprises 14 residues. V dropped 6 bases and J dropped 5; count of bases not matched to a gene: 9. The CDR3 protein is CASRQGQSGETQYF. The CDR3, as DNA: TGTGCCAGCAGACAGGGACAGTCTGGGGAGACCCAGTACTTC. Variable domain in full (rest from reference TRBV28 and TRBJ2-5): DVKVTQSSRYLVKRTGEKVFLECVQDMDHENMFWYRQDPGLGLRLIYFSYDVKMKEKGDIPEGYSVSREKKERFSLILESASTNQTSMYLCASRQGQSGETQYFGPGTRLLVL.

The chain is built from TRBV5-1 and TRBJ2-7; TRBD1 aligns across 10 bases. Trimming took 4 bases from V and 4 from J; bases not matched to a gene: 11. CDR1 and CDR2 from the germline V gene are SGHRS and YFSETQ. The CDR3 sequence is 16 residues long. The CDR3 loop is CASSPGPDRGQYEQYF. The DNA of the CDR3 is TGCGCCAGCAGCCCAGGACCCGACAGGGGGCAATACGAGCAGTACTTC.

This clonotype was recorded at least ten times. CDR3 protein: CAISFFGTDTQYF. The DNA of the CDR3 is TGTGCCATCAGTTTTTTTGGCACAGATACGCAGTATTTT. This chain connects TRBV10-3 to TRBJ2-3; D is ambiguous. V was cut by 5 bases and J by 1 base, with 7 bases left in between. Looked up from germline, CDR1 is ENHRY and CDR2 is SYGVKD. The CDR3 consists of 13 residues.

A few counts support this clonotype. The V and J genes are TRBV6-2 or TRBV6-3 and TRBJ1-3; D is perhaps TRBD1 (6 bases). This CDR3 comprises 18 residues. Germline V gives CDR1 MNHEY, CDR2 SVGEGT. Trimming pared 5 bases from V and 0 bases from J, leaving 20 bases between. DNA for the CDR3: TGTGCCAGCAGTCCCACAAGGGGGGGCTTCGGCTCTGGAAACACCATATATTTT. This sequence encodes CASSPTRGGFGSGNTIYF.

This clonotype was seen repeatedly, ten times or more. The J gene is TRBJ2-7, the V gene TRBV14; 7 bases map to TRBD1. V lost 3 bases, J lost 3 bases, and 17 bases stayed unmatched. Per germline, CDR1 SGHDN and CDR2 FVKESK. The CDR3 has 18 amino acids. The CDR3 region has the DNA TGTGCCAGCAGCCATTTACTCCCCCCGGACAGGTACCACTACGAGCAGTACTTC. Translated, it gives CASSHLLPPDRYHYEQYF.

The chain links TRBV28 to TRBJ1-2; D is ambiguous. The CDR3 loop spans 13 amino acids. CDR1 MDHEN and CDR2 SYDVKM come from the germline V gene. V was pared by 6 bases and J by 3 bases, with 11 bases between. The CDR3 nucleotides are TGTGCCAGCAGCCTATACAGTTACTATGGCTACACCTTC. Translated, it gives CASSLYSYYGYTF.